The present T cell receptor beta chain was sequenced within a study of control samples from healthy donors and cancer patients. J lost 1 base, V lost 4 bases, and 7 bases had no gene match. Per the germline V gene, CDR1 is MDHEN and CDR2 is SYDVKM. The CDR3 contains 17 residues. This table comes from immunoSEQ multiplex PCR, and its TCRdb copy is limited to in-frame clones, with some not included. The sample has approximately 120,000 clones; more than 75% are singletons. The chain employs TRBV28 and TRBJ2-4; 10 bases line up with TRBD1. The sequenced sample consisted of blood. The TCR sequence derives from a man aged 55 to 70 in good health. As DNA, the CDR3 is TGTGCCAGCAGTTCGCCGGGACAGGGGCCCGCCAAAAACATTCAGTACTTC. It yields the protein CASSSPGQGPAKNIQYF.